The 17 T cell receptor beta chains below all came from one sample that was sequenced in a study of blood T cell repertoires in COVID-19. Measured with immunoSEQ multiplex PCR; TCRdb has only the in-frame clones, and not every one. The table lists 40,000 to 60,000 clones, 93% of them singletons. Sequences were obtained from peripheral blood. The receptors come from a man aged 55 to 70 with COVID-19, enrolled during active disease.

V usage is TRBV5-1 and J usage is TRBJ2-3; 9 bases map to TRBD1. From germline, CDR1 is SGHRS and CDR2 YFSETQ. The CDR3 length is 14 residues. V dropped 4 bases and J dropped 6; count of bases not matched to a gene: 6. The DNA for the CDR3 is TGCGCCAGCAGCACGGGACAGGGAAGGGATACGCAGTATTTT. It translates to CASSTGQGRDTQYF.

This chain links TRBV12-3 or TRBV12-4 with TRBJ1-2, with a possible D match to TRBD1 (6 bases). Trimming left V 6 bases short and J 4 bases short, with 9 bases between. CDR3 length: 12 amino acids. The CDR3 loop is CASRDRTYGYTF. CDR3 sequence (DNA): TGTGCCAGCAGGGACAGAACCTATGGCTACACCTTC.

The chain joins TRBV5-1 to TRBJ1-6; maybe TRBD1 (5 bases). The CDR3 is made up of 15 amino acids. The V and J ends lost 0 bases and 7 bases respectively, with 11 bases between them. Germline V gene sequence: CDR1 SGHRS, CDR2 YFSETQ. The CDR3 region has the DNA TGCGCCAGCAGCTTGGTGGGCAGGGAAAATTCACCCCTCCACTTT. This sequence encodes CASSLVGRENSPLHF.

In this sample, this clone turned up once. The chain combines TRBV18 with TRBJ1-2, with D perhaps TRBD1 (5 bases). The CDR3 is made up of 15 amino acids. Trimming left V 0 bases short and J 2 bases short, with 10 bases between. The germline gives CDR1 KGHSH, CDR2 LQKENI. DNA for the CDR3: TGTGCCAGCTCACCACCGGTAAGGGGCAACTATGGCTACACCTTC. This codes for CASSPPVRGNYGYTF.

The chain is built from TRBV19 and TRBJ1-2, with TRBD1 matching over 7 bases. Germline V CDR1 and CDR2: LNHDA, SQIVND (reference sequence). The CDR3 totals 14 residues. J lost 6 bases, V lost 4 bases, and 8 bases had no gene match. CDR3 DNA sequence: TGTGCCAGTAGTACGACAGGGAGAAGGGATGGCTACACCTTC. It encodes CASSTTGRRDGYTF.

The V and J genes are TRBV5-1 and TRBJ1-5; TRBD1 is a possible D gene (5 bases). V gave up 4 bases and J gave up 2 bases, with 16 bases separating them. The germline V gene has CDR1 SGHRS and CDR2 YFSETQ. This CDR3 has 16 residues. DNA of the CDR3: TGCGCCAGCAGCCTTGGGGAAGGGGCAGGCAATCAGCCCCAGCATTTT. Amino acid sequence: CASSLGEGAGNQPQHF.

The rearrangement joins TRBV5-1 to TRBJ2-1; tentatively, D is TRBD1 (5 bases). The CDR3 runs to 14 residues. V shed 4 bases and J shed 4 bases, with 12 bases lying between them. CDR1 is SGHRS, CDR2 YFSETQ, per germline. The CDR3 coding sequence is TGCGCCAGCAGCGTAATGTCAGGGTACAATGAGCAGTTCTTC. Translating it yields CASSVMSGYNEQFF.

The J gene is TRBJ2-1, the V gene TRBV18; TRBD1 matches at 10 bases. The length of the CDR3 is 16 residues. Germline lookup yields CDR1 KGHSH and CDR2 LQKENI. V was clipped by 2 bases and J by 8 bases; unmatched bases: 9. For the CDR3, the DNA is TGTGCCAGCTCACCATCCGGGACAGGGGCGAGGGATGAGCAGTTCTTC. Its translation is CASSPSGTGARDEQFF.

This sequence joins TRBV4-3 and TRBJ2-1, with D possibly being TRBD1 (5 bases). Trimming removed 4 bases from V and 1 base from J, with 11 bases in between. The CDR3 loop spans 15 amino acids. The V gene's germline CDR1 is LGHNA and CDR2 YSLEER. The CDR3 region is CASSRVQGSYNEQFF. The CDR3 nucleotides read TGCGCCAGCAGCCGTGTGCAGGGATCCTACAATGAGCAGTTCTTC.

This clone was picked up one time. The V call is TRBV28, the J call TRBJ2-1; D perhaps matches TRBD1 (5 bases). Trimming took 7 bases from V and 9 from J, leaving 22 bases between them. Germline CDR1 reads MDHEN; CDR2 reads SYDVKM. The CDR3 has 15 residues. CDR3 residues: CASNFQGSWAGEQFF. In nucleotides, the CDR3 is TGTGCCAGCAACTTTCAGGGAAGTTGGGCTGGTGAGCAGTTCTTC.

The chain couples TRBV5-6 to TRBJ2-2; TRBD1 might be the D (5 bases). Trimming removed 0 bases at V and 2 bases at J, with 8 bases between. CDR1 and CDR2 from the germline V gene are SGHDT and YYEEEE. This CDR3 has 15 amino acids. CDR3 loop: CASSLEQANTGELFF. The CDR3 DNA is TGTGCCAGCAGCTTGGAACAGGCCAACACCGGGGAGCTGTTTTTT.

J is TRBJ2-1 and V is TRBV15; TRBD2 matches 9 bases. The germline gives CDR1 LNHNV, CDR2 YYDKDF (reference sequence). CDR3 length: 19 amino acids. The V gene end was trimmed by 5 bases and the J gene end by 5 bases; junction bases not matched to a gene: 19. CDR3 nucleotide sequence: TGTGCCACCAGCGGGACACGAGGGATTAGCGGGAGTAGGGACAATGAGCAGTTCTTC. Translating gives CATSGTRGISGSRDNEQFF. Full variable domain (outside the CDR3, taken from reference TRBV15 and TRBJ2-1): DAMVIQNPRYQVTQFGKPVTLSCSQTLNHNVMYWYQQKSSQAPKLLFHYYDKDFNNEADTPDNFQSRRPNTSFCFLDIRSPGLGDTAMYLCATSGTRGISGSRDNEQFFGPGTRLTVL.

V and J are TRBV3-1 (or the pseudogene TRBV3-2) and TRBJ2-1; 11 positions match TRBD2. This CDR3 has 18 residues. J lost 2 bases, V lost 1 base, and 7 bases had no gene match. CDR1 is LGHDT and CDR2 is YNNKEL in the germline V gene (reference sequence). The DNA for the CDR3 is TGTGCCAGCAGCCAAGTCCTAGCGGGGGGCCTCGCCTACAATGAGCAGTTCTTC. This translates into CASSQVLAGGLAYNEQFF.

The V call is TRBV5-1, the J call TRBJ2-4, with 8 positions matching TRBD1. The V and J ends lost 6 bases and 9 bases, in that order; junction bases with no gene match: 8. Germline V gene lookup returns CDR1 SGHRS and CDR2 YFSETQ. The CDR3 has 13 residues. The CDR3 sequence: CASTAGGVGIQYF. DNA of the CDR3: TGCGCCAGCACCGCAGGGGGCGTTGGCATTCAGTACTTC.

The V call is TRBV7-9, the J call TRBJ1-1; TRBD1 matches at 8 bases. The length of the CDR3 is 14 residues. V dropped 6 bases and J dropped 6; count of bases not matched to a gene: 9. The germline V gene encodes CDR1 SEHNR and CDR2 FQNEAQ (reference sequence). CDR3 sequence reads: CASSRTGLDSEAFF. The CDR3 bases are TGTGCCAGCAGTCGGACAGGGCTAGACTCTGAAGCTTTCTTT.

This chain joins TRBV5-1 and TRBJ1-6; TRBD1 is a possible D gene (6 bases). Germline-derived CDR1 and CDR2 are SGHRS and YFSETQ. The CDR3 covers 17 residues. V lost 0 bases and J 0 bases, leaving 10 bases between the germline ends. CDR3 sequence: CASSLGQGSSYNSPLHF. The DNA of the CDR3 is TGCGCCAGCAGCTTGGGGCAGGGGAGCTCCTATAATTCACCCCTCCACTTT. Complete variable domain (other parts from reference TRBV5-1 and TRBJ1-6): KAGVTQTPRYLIKTRGQQVTLSCSPISGHRSVSWYQQTPGQGLQFLFEYFSETQRNKGNFPGRFSGRQFSNSRSEMNVSTLELGDSALYLCASSLGQGSSYNSPLHFGNGTRLTVT.

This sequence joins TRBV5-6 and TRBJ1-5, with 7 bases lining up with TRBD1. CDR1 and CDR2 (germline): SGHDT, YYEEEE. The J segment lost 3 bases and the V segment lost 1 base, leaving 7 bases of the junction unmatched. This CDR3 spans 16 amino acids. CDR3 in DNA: TGTGCCAGCAGCTTGCAGGGGGAGAGGGCCAATCAGCCCCAGCATTTT. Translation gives CASSLQGERANQPQHF.